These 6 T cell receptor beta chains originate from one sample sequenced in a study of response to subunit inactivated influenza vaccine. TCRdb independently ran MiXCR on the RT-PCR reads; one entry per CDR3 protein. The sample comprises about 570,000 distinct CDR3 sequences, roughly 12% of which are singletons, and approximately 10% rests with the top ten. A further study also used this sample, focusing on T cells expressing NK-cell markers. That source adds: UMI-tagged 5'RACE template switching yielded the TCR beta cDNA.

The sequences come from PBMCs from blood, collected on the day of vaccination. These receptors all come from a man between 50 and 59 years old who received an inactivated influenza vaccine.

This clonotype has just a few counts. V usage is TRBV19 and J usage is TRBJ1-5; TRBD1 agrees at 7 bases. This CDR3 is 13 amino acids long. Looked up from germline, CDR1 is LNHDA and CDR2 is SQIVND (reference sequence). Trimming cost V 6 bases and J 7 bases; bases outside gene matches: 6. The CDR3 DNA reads TGTGCCAGTAGGGCGACAGGGCAGCAGCCCCAGCATTTT. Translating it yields CASRATGQQPQHF.

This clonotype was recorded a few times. CDR3 protein: CASSAAGTGFGETQYF. The CDR3 bases are TGTGCCAGCAGCGCCGCCGGGACAGGGTTTGGAGAGACCCAGTACTTC. This chain links TRBV9 with TRBJ2-5; 9 bases agree with TRBD1. The CDR3 sequence is 16 residues long. The V and J ends lost 3 bases and 4 bases, in that order; junction bases with no gene match: 10. Germline V gene data show CDR1 as SGDLS and CDR2 as YYNGEE.

CDR3 in DNA: TGTGCCAGCAGACAGGGAGGGACCAATCAGCCCCAGCATTTT. As protein: CASRQGGTNQPQHF. The rearrangement joins TRBV6-1 to TRBJ1-5; the D gene is possibly TRBD1 (6 bases). V was cut by 6 bases and J by 3 bases, with 12 bases left in between. The CDR3 loop spans 14 amino acids. Germline V gene sequence: CDR1 MNHNS, CDR2 SASEGT.

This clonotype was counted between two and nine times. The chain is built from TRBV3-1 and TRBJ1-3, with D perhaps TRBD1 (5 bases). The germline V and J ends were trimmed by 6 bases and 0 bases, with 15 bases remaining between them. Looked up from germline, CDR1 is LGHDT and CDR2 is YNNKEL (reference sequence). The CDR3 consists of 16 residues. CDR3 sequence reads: CASSRGTFGSGNTIYF. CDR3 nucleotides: TGTGCCAGCAGTCGAGGGACTTTCGGCTCTGGAAACACCATATATTTT.

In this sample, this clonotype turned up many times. The CDR3 bases are TGCAGTGCCCTCACACTAGCGGGAGGCTACGAGCAGTACTTC. Translated, it gives CSALTLAGGYEQYF. The chain uses TRBV20-1 and TRBJ2-7; the match to TRBD2 covers 12 bases. The germline V gene has CDR1 DFQATT and CDR2 SNEGSKA (reference sequence). The CDR3 covers 14 residues. Trimming at V came to 6 bases and at J to 3 bases, leaving 6 bases not matched to a gene.

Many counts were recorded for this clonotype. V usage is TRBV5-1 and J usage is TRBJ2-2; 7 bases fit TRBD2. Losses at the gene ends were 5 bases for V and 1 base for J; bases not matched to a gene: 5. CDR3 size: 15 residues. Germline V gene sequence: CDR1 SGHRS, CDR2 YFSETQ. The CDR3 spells CASRISGMNTGELFF. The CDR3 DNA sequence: TGCGCCAGCAGGATAAGCGGGATGAACACCGGGGAGCTGTTTTTT.